The next 20 T cell receptor beta chains were all read from a single sample in a study of cytomegalovirus exposure and HLA in healthy donors. PCR involved 60 Vbeta and 13 Jbeta primers. Here immunoSEQ multiplex PCR was the method, and the copy in TCRdb shows in-frame clones only, minus some. Here the sample table reports roughly 190,000 clones. The sequencing input was PBMCs. The source is a woman aged 18-30 years in good health and CMV-seropositive.

The chain couples TRBV7-2 to TRBJ2-1, with TRBD2 matching 7 bases. This CDR3 has 13 residues. The ends lost 1 base at V and 10 bases at J; junction bases unmatched: 4. Germline V gene sequence: CDR1 SGHTA, CDR2 FQGNSA. CDR3 region: CASSLVSGGEQFF. The CDR3 DNA reads as TGTGCCAGCAGCTTAGTGTCCGGGGGGGAGCAGTTCTTC.

This sequence joins TRBV7-9 and TRBJ1-4; 7 bases are shared with TRBD1. This CDR3 has 16 residues. Germline loops: CDR1 SEHNR, CDR2 FQNEAQ (reference sequence). V lost 4 bases to trimming and J lost 5 bases; unmatched junction nucleotides: 10. Here the CDR3 DNA reads TGTGCCAGCAGCTGGATTTTGACAGGGCGAAATGAAAAACTGTTTTTT. The encoded protein is CASSWILTGRNEKLFF.

This chain links TRBV2 with TRBJ2-1; 8 nucleotides line up with TRBD2. The CDR3 is 15 amino acids. J was trimmed by 6 bases and V by 7 bases; bases with no gene match: 11. CDR1 and CDR2 (germline): SNHLY, FYNNEI. DNA of the CDR3: TGTGCCAGCACCCCCGGGACTAGATTGATCAATGAGCAGTTCTTC. Translated, it gives CASTPGTRLINEQFF.

The chain links TRBV6-5 to TRBJ1-6; 8 positions agree with TRBD1. CDR3 size: 15 residues. Per germline, CDR1 MNHEY and CDR2 SVGAGI. V lost 4 bases and J lost 3; bases outside the gene matches: 2. CDR3 nucleotide sequence: TGTGCCAGCAGTTCCACAGGGGGCTATAATTCACCCCTCCACTTT. This codes for CASSSTGGYNSPLHF.

Notes on this clone: Other DNA sequences in the sample encode the same CDR3. This chain uses TRBV6-1 with TRBJ2-1; tentatively, D is TRBD2 (5 bases). V was shortened by 2 bases and J by 1 base, with 9 bases between the two germline ends. CDR1 MNHNS and CDR2 SASEGT come from the germline V gene. The CDR3 contains 15 residues. The CDR3 protein is CASSELRGSYNEQFF. Written as DNA, the CDR3 is TGTGCCAGCAGTGAATTACGGGGTTCCTACAATGAGCAGTTCTTC.

Notes on this clone: Because the CDR3's place on the DNA is in doubt, the DNA is left out and the CDR3 is given as listed by TCRdb. The J gene is TRBJ1-2, the V gene TRBV6-6; the table's D call TRBD1 went unverified against the DNA. With termini counted, the CDR3 has 16 amino acids. Germline assignment: CDR1 MNHNY and CDR2 SVGAGI (reference sequence). This CDR3 is CASSSSSTGTGYGYTF.

The genes are TRBV7-9 and TRBJ1-3; 9 bases match TRBD1. V trimming: 5 bases; J trimming: 0 bases; junction bases outside the gene matches: 5. Germline V CDR1 and CDR2: SEHNR, FQNEAQ (reference sequence). The CDR3 loop spans 16 amino acids. CDR3 sequence: CASSRRQGVSGNTIYF. The CDR3 DNA reads as TGTGCCAGCAGCCGACGACAGGGGGTCTCTGGAAACACCATATATTTT.

The chain couples TRBV7-8 to TRBJ1-3; no clear D gene. Germline CDR1 is SGHVS and CDR2 is FQNEAQ. The CDR3 runs to 15 residues. V lost 1 base and J lost 0, with 7 bases in between. The CDR3 protein is CASSLVGNSGNTIYF. The CDR3, as DNA: TGTGCCAGCAGCTTAGTGGGCAACTCTGGAAACACCATATATTTT.

The chain couples TRBV19 to TRBJ1-3; TRBD1 agrees at 8 bases. The CDR3 spans 14 residues. Germline loops: CDR1 LNHDA, CDR2 SQIVND (reference sequence). The trim removed 6 bases at V and 6 bases at J, leaving 7 bases unmatched. CDR3 residues: CASRDSTGENTIYF. Here the CDR3 DNA reads TGTGCCAGTAGAGACTCGACAGGGGAAAACACCATATATTTT. The whole variable domain, remainder taken from reference TRBV19 and TRBJ1-3, is DGGITQSPKYLFRKEGQNVTLSCEQNLNHDAMYWYRQDPGQGLRLIYYSQIVNDFQKGDIAEGYSVSREKKESFPLTVTSAQKNPTAFYLCASRDSTGENTIYFGEGSWLTVV.

The rearrangement joins TRBV4-1 to TRBJ2-1; 8 nucleotides agree with TRBD2. J gave up 10 bases and V 2 bases, and 1 base lay outside the gene matches. Germline V lookup: CDR1 MGHRA, CDR2 YSYEKL. The CDR3 consists of 12 residues. The CDR3 loop reads CASSQQREEQFF. As DNA, the CDR3 is TGCGCCAGCAGCCAACAGCGGGAGGAGCAGTTCTTC.

The J gene is TRBJ2-3, the V gene TRBV28; 8 positions match TRBD1. CDR1 is MDHEN and CDR2 is SYDVKM in the germline V gene. This CDR3 is 14 amino acids long. V was pared by 5 bases and J by 2 bases, with 3 bases of the junction left unmatched. The CDR3 is CASSPGQDTDTQYF. The CDR3 DNA reads TGTGCCAGCAGTCCGGGACAGGACACAGATACGCAGTATTTT. The full variable domain, with the rest looked up from reference TRBV28 and TRBJ2-3, is DVKVTQSSRYLVKRTGEKVFLECVQDMDHENMFWYRQDPGLGLRLIYFSYDVKMKEKGDIPEGYSVSREKKERFSLILESASTNQTSMYLCASSPGQDTDTQYFGPGTRLTVL.

The chain links TRBV25-1 to TRBJ1-4; no firm D call. The V gene lost 3 bases and the J gene lost 5 bases, with 13 bases spanning the gap. This CDR3 contains 15 residues. CDR1 and CDR2 from the germline V gene are MGHDK and SYGVNS. The CDR3: CASSDLVGSNEKLFF. The CDR3 DNA sequence: TGTGCCAGCAGTGATCTAGTCGGATCAAATGAAAAACTGTTTTTT.

This chain uses TRBV6-1 with TRBJ1-4; no clear D. Germline CDR1 is MNHNS and CDR2 is SASEGT. Deletions cut 5 bases from V and 7 bases from J, with 14 bases between. CDR3 length: 14 amino acids. Written as DNA, the CDR3 is TGTGCCAGCAGTATTCAGGCGGCGGGTGAAAAACTGTTTTTT. Encoded protein: CASSIQAAGEKLFF.

V and J are TRBV6-5 and TRBJ1-2, with D unresolved. The CDR3 contains 15 residues. Germline V gene lookup returns CDR1 MNHEY and CDR2 SVGAGI. V shed 0 bases and J shed 5 bases, with 13 bases lying between them. In DNA, the CDR3 is TGTGCCAGCAGTTACTCTACCGGGGTCGGATATGGCTACACCTTC. Amino acids: CASSYSTGVGYGYTF.

The chain carries TRBV9 and TRBJ1-4; D gene unclear. The CDR3 runs to 15 residues. With 0 bases removed from V and 0 bases from J, the gap between germline ends came to 6 bases. The V gene's germline CDR1 is SGDLS and CDR2 YYNGEE. In DNA, the CDR3 is TGTGCCAGCAGCGTAGGCGAATCAACTAATGAAAAACTGTTTTTT. The encoded protein is CASSVGESTNEKLFF.

The chain carries TRBV7-3 and TRBJ2-2, with 11 bases fitting TRBD2. The CDR3 sequence is 19 residues long. Germline CDR1 SGHTA, CDR2 FQGTGA. The V segment lost 5 bases and the J segment 7 bases; nucleotides outside the gene matches: 18. The CDR3 sequence is CASSPQNSLAGGRNGELFF. The CDR3, as DNA: TGTGCCAGCAGCCCTCAAAACTCCCTAGCGGGGGGCCGAAACGGGGAGCTGTTTTTT. Full variable domain (remainder filled in from reference TRBV7-3 and TRBJ2-2): GAGVSQTPSNKVTEKGKYVELRCDPISGHTALYWYRQSLGQGPEFLIYFQGTGAADDSGLPNDRFFAVRPEGSVSTLKIQRTERGDSAVYLCASSPQNSLAGGRNGELFFGEGSRLTVL.

CDR3 DNA sequence: TGCAGCGTTGAGGCAGGGCGCTCTGGAAACACCATATATTTT. Its translation is CSVEAGRSGNTIYF. The chain uses TRBV29-1 and TRBJ1-3, with D possibly matching TRBD1 (5 bases). V gave up 3 bases and J gave up 0 bases, with 9 bases separating them. Per the germline V gene, CDR1 is SQVTM and CDR2 is ANQGSEA. This CDR3 is 14 amino acids long.

V and J are TRBV29-1 and TRBJ2-1; TRBD1 matches 12 bases. V trimming: 7 bases; J trimming: 10 bases; junction bases outside the gene matches: 8. CDR1 is SQVTM, CDR2 ANQGSEA, per germline. The CDR3 has 13 residues. The CDR3 DNA follows: TGCAGCGGGCGGGACAGGGGGCGTTGGGAGCAGTTCTTC. Amino acids: CSGRDRGRWEQFF.

The V call is TRBV12-5, the J call TRBJ2-7; D gene unclear. The V and J ends lost 4 bases and 1 base respectively, with 14 bases between them. This CDR3 contains 15 residues. Germline V gene lookup returns CDR1 LGHNT and CDR2 FRNRAP. The chain's CDR3 is CASGSNLGNSYEQYF. The CDR3 bases are TGTGCTAGTGGTTCCAACCTAGGCAATTCCTACGAGCAGTACTTC.

The chain combines TRBV7-2 with TRBJ2-3, with no clear D. The CDR3 loop spans 17 amino acids. Per germline, CDR1 SGHTA and CDR2 FQGNSA. V lost 0 bases and J 0 bases, leaving 13 bases between the germline ends. The CDR3 sequence is CASSLAPHLTSTDTQYF. The CDR3 DNA reads as TGTGCCAGCAGCTTAGCCCCTCACTTAACTAGCACAGATACGCAGTATTTT.